This TCR beta chain was found in a study of blood T cell repertoires in COVID-19. In the study overall: Some COVID-19 samples were acute and others convalescent; all came from the United States, Italy and Spain. T cells, B-cell-depleted T cells, or PBMCs provided the cDNA or gDNA that served as material.

As originally analysed: How many nucleated cells were present was estimated from reference gene primer amplification. Assay: immunoSEQ multiplex PCR; the TCRdb copy retains only in-frame clones and omits some. V and J calls plus clone size are reproduced from that table; the DNA served to infer D and trimming. The sample has 200,000 to 250,000 clones, roughly nine tenths seen once. V was pared by 3 bases and J by 6 bases, with 12 bases of the junction left unmatched. Germline CDR1 is LGHNA and CDR2 is YSLEER. The CDR3 contains 16 residues. V gene TRBV4-3 combines with J gene TRBJ1-2, with TRBD1 matching over 8 bases. Sample: peripheral blood. This clonotype was obtained from a woman aged 18-35 years who had recovered from COVID-19. This CDR3 is CASSQKGQALPHGYTF. The CDR3 nucleotides are TGCGCCAGCAGCCAGAAGGGACAGGCTCTCCCCCATGGCTACACCTTC.